This TCR beta chain stems from a study of CD8 T cells in ankylosing spondylitis. MiXCR was run by TCRdb on the 5' RACE reads, yielding one entry per CDR3 protein. The repertoire includes 150,000 to 250,000 distinct CDR3 sequences, 9.5% to 15% of them detected once, and approximately 15% sits in the top ten. This clonotype was recorded a few times. This TCR derives from a male donor with ankylosing spondylitis or in good health (not recorded which). The sequenced sample consisted of blood, either unsorted or a sorted T cell fraction (not recorded which).

CDR3 nucleotides: TGTGCCAGCAGTTCAATAACAGGGAACCAGCCCCAGCATTTT. Its protein is CASSSITGNQPQHF. The chain combines TRBV6-5 with TRBJ1-5, with D perhaps matching TRBD1 (6 bases). The CDR3 totals 14 residues. Germline loops: CDR1 MNHEY, CDR2 SVGAGI. V lost 4 bases, J lost 7 bases, and 14 bases lay in between.